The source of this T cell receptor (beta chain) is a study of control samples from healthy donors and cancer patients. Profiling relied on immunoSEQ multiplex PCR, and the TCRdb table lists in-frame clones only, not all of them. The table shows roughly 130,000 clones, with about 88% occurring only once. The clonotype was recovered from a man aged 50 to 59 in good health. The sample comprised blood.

This chain's CDR3 is CSAKEQNTQYF. The CDR3 DNA reads TGCAGTGCTAAGGAGCAAAATACGCAGTATTTT. The V and J genes are TRBV20-1 and TRBJ2-3; D not resolved. V shed 4 bases and J shed 7 bases, with 9 bases lying between them. Germline CDR1 and CDR2: DFQATT and SNEGSKA (reference sequence). The CDR3 spans 11 residues.